This TCR beta chain was sequenced in a study of naive and memory T cell subsets. Both TRBC1 and TRBC2 were covered by a beta constant-region primer of two equimolar oligonucleotides. TCRdb re-analysed the UMI-ligation and nested PCR reads in MiXCR, keeping a single row per CDR3 protein. The table lists around 160,000 distinct CDR3 sequences, about a sixth of them singletons. The V end was cut by 7 bases, the J end by 4 bases, with 23 bases between. CDR3 length: 16 residues. Germline V gene sequence: CDR1 DFQATT, CDR2 SNEGSKA (reference sequence). The chain has TRBV20-1 and TRBJ1-3; D is unclear. This TCR derives from a human donor in good health. The sample consisted of naive CD4+ T cells from blood. CDR3 residues: CSVRPPYPTKGNTIYF. The DNA of the CDR3 is TGCAGTGTTAGGCCACCCTACCCGACGAAAGGAAACACCATATATTTT.